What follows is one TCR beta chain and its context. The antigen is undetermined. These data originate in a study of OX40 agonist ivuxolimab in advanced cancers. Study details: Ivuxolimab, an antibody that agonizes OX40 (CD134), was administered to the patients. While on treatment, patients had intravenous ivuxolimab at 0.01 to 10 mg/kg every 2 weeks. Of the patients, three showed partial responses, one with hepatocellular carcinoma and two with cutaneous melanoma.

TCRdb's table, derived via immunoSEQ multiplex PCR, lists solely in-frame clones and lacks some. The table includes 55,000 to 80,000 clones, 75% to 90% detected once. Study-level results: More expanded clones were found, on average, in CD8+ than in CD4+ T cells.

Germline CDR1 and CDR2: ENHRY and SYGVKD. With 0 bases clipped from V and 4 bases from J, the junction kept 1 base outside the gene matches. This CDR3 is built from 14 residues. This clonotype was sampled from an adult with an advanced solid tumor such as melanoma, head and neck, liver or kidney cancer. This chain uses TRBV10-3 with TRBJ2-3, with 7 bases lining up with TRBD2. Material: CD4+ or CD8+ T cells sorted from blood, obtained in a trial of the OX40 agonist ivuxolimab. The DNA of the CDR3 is TGTGCCATCAGTGAGTCGACTAGCTCAGATACGCAGTATTTT. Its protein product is CAISESTSSDTQYF.